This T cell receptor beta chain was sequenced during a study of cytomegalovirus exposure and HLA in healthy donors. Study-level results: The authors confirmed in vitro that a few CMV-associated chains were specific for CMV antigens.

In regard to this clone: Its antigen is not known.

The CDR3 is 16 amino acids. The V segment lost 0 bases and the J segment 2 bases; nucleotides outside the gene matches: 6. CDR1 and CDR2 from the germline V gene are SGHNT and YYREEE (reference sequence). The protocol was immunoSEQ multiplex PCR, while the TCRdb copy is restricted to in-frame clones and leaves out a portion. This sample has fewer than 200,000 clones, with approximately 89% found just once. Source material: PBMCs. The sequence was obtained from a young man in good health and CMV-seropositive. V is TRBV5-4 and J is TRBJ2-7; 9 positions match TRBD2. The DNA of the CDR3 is TGTGCCAGCAGCTTGGCATGGGGCGGGAGGGCCTACGAGCAGTACTTC. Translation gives CASSLAWGGRAYEQYF.